One T cell receptor beta chain is described in this entry. This sample stems from a study of blood T cell repertoires in COVID-19. The CDR3 consists of 20 residues. The V and J ends lost 0 bases and 0 bases, in that order; junction bases with no gene match: 11. CDR1 and CDR2 from the germline V gene are SGHTA and FQGNSA. A COVID-19 case was met by exposed participants within 2 weeks before study entry. The repertoire was sequenced with immunoSEQ multiplex PCR; TCRdb's copy has only in-frame clones and lacks some. Of about 280,000 clones detected, roughly four fifths appear once; the ten largest clones hold about 5%.

This TCR was sampled from a man aged 35-49 years who had been exposed to COVID-19. The sequenced material came from PBMCs or T cells enriched from blood (not recorded which). This chain uses TRBV7-2 with TRBJ2-1; 10 bases are a match to TRBD2. The CDR3 sequence is CASSLAGLADKYGSYNEQFF. For the CDR3, the DNA is TGTGCCAGCAGCTTAGCCGGACTAGCGGACAAGTATGGCTCCTACAATGAGCAGTTCTTC.